This entry concerns a single T cell receptor beta chain. CDR3 size: 15 residues. V lost 4 bases and J lost 2; bases outside the gene matches: 4. Per the germline V gene, CDR1 is SEHNR and CDR2 is FQNEAQ (reference sequence). Profiled with immunoSEQ multiplex PCR; TCRdb holds only in-frame clones, not every one. Of approximately 160,000 clones in the sample, roughly 92% were seen once. The sample is drawn from a study of control samples from healthy donors and cancer patients. The V and J genes are TRBV7-9 and TRBJ1-2; TRBD1 matches 10 bases. This TCR derives from a woman under 40 in good health. The sample was blood. The CDR3 loop reads CASSWTGGANYGYTF. CDR3 in DNA: TGTGCCAGCAGCTGGACAGGGGGTGCGAACTATGGCTACACCTTC. The full variable domain, with the rest looked up from reference TRBV7-9 and TRBJ1-2, is DTGVSQNPRHKITKRGQNVTFRCDPISEHNRLYWYRQTLGQGPEFLTYFQNEAQLEKSRLLSDRFSAERPKGSFSTLEIQRTEQGDSAMYLCASSWTGGANYGYTFGSGTRLTVV.